The rows below give T cell receptor beta chains drawn from one sample of a study of CD8 T cells in Susac syndrome. Using its own MiXCR run on the immunoSEQ multiplex PCR reads, TCRdb lists one record per CDR3 protein. The sample holds about 120,000 distinct CDR3 sequences, under 96% seen once. The sample consisted of CD4+ T cells from PBMCs. These receptors were taken from a human donor with Susac syndrome. Each CDR3 is given with its conserved first and last residue. Fields, in order: J gene, clone size, D gene, V gene, CDR3 protein, CDR3 DNA. The D gene is left open where the match is weak. Expanded clones get a size class; other rows say once, few or many, or leave the size out.

TRBJ1-2 | - | TRBD1 | TRBV14 | CASSQARDSPYGYTF | TGTGCCAGCAGCCAAGCCCGGGACAGTCCTTATGGCTACACCTTC
TRBJ2-5 | - | TRBD2 | TRBV5-4 | CASSEGGGRSETQYF | TGTGCCAGCAGCGAGGGCGGGGGGCGAAGTGAGACCCAGTACTTC
TRBJ2-3 | - | - | TRBV7-2 | CASNLEGRTQYF | TGTGCCAGCAACTTAGAAGGGAGAACGCAGTATTTT
TRBJ2-1 | - | - | TRBV20-1 | CSAYRYNEQFF | TGCAGTGCTTACCGTTACAATGAGCAGTTCTTC
TRBJ2-5 | - | TRBD2 | TRBV18 | CASSPRTSGRGQETQYF | TGTGCCAGCTCACCCAGGACTAGCGGGAGAGGCCAAGAGACCCAGTACTTC
TRBJ2-1 | - | - | TRBV20-1 | CSASEDEQFF | TGCAGTGCTAGTGAGGATGAGCAGTTCTTC
TRBJ2-5 | - | TRBD2 | TRBV29-1 | CSARGTSGSETQYF | TGCAGCGCTCGTGGGACTAGCGGGAGCGAGACCCAGTACTTC
TRBJ1-2 | - | - | TRBV7-9 | CASSLSGTKGYTF | TGTGCCAGCAGCTTATCGGGGACGAAAGGCTACACCTTC
TRBJ2-7 | - | TRBD1 | TRBV7-2 | CASSVRQGYYEQYF | TGTGCCAGCAGCGTAAGACAGGGCTACTACGAGCAGTACTTC
TRBJ2-1 | - | - | TRBV10-3 | CAIRQGRENNEQFF | TGTGCCATCAGGCAGGGCCGAGAAAACAATGAGCAGTTCTTC
TRBJ2-1 | once | TRBD2 | TRBV20-1 | CSAIAGAWNEQFF | TGCAGTGCGATAGCGGGAGCATGGAATGAGCAGTTCTTC
TRBJ1-5 | few | - | TRBV3-1 | CASSQDRSQPQHF | TGTGCCAGCAGCCAAGATCGGAGTCAGCCCCAGCATTTT
TRBJ1-2 | - | - | TRBV4-1 | CASSSEGGSGYTF | TGCGCCAGCAGCTCAGAGGGGGGATCCGGCTACACCTTC
TRBJ2-4 | once | - | TRBV24-1 | CATSDAGDGAKNIQYF | TGTGCCACCAGTGATGCAGGGGACGGGGCCAAAAACATTCAGTACTTC
TRBJ2-2 | - | TRBD1 | TRBV29-1 | CSVQEGDRYTGELFF | TGCAGCGTTCAAGAGGGGGACAGATACACCGGGGAGCTGTTTTTT
TRBJ2-1 | - | TRBD2 | TRBV20-1 | CSALWTSSYNEQFF | TGCAGTGCTCTATGGACTAGCTCCTACAATGAGCAGTTCTTC
TRBJ1-2 | - | - | TRBV6-6 | CASSNPQGTANYGYTF | TGTGCCAGCAGTAACCCCCAGGGTACAGCTAACTATGGCTACACCTTC
TRBJ2-1 | - | TRBD2 | TRBV24-1 | CATSARGGDEQFF | TGTGCCACCAGTGCGAGGGGAGGGGATGAGCAGTTCTTC
TRBJ1-2 | - | TRBD1 | TRBV20-1 | CSARVDRVGGYTF | TGCAGTGCTAGAGTCGACAGGGTGGGGGGCTACACCTTC